The entry below gives a single T cell receptor beta chain sequence along with its context. These data belong to a study of blood T cell repertoires in COVID-19. For the study at large: Samples taken during acute and convalescent COVID-19 were collected in the United States, Italy and Spain. T cells, B-cell-depleted T cells, or PBMCs supplied cDNA or gDNA.

In the original workflow: Reference gene primer amplification gave estimated nucleated cell counts. Sequencing was performed with immunoSEQ multiplex PCR; in TCRdb, only in-frame clones are kept and a portion is missing. The V and J calls and clone size were taken over from that table, and D and trimming were inferred from the DNA. This sample has tens of thousands of clones; roughly 90% occur once, and the top ten carry about 2.5%. CDR1 is MNHEY, CDR2 SVGAGI, per germline. The CDR3 totals 13 residues. V lost 8 bases and J lost 4; bases outside the gene matches: 4. Sequenced input: peripheral blood. The V gene is TRBV6-5, the J gene TRBJ1-1; 10 nucleotides align to TRBD1. The TCR originated in a human donor with active COVID-19. The donor label of this sample is uncertain. The CDR3 region is CASRDRGVTEAFF. The DNA for the CDR3 is TGTGCCAGCCGGGACAGGGGCGTCACTGAAGCTTTCTTT.